The 29 T cell receptor beta chains below were found in one sample sequenced in a study of cytomegalovirus exposure and HLA in healthy donors. A multiplex PCR was run with 60 Vbeta primers and 13 Jbeta primers. Assay: immunoSEQ multiplex PCR; the TCRdb copy retains only in-frame clones and omits some. Here the sample table reports about 130,000 clones. Sequences were obtained from PBMCs. The receptors here all came from a man between 18 and 29 years old in good health and CMV-seronegative.

The gene calls are TRBV18 and TRBJ1-3, with D unclear. Per the germline V gene, CDR1 is KGHSH and CDR2 is LQKENI. The CDR3 extends over 14 amino acids. The V end was cut by 4 bases, the J end by 0 bases, with 7 bases between. In DNA, the CDR3 is TGTGCCAGCTCACAAGAGATCTCTGGAAACACCATATATTTT. Its translation: CASSQEISGNTIYF.

The V and J genes are TRBV11-3 and TRBJ2-2; D ambiguous. Trimming cost V 6 bases and J 4 bases, with 9 bases left between them. The CDR3 length is 13 residues. From germline, CDR1 is SGHNT and CDR2 YENEEA. CDR3 sequence: CASRPSATGELFF. The CDR3, as DNA: TGTGCCAGCAGGCCAAGCGCCACCGGGGAGCTGTTTTTT.

The DNA for the CDR3 is TGTGCCAGCTCACCAGCGGGAGCAGATACGCAGTATTTT. It yields the protein CASSPAGADTQYF. The V call is TRBV18, the J call TRBJ2-3; 7 bases fit TRBD2. J was trimmed by 4 bases and V by 2 bases; bases with no gene match: 0. Germline V gene sequence: CDR1 KGHSH, CDR2 LQKENI. This CDR3 contains 13 residues.

The chain recombines TRBV28 with TRBJ2-5; the D gene is possibly TRBD2 (5 bases). This CDR3 is built from 13 residues. Germline V gives CDR1 MDHEN, CDR2 SYDVKM. The V gene lost 3 bases and the J gene lost 5 bases, with 10 bases spanning the gap. CDR3 sequence reads: CASSFDYLETQYF. CDR3 coding DNA: TGTGCCAGCAGTTTCGACTATTTGGAGACCCAGTACTTC.

The CDR3 DNA reads as TGTGCCAGCAGCCGAGCAGGGGTTTTAAGCTACGAGCAGTACTTC. Protein sequence: CASSRAGVLSYEQYF. The chain couples TRBV7-9 to TRBJ2-7; the D gene is possibly TRBD1 (6 bases). V was clipped by 5 bases and J by 3 bases, with 17 bases between them. The CDR3 sequence is 15 residues long. CDR1 is SEHNR and CDR2 is FQNEAQ in the germline V gene (reference sequence).

The rearrangement links TRBV27 to TRBJ2-1, with 8 nucleotides matching TRBD2. The CDR3 covers 17 residues. The germline V gene encodes CDR1 MNHEY and CDR2 SMNVEV (reference sequence). J was trimmed by 4 bases and V by 5 bases; bases with no gene match: 13. Here the CDR3 reads CASSLRAGELPYNEQFF. The CDR3 DNA follows: TGTGCCAGCAGTCTTCGAGCGGGAGAACTCCCATACAATGAGCAGTTCTTC.

This rearrangement joins TRBV6-1 to TRBJ2-3; TRBD1 aligns across 7 bases. Germline V CDR1 and CDR2: MNHNS, SASEGT. Trimming took 4 bases from V and 3 from J; bases not matched to a gene: 10. The CDR3 runs to 16 residues. CDR3 region: CASSALPTGWTDTQYF. For the CDR3, the DNA is TGTGCCAGCAGTGCTCTCCCGACAGGGTGGACAGATACGCAGTATTTT.

The chain employs TRBV18 and TRBJ2-2; possible D gene TRBD1, 5 bases. The CDR3 totals 15 residues. Germline loops: CDR1 KGHSH, CDR2 LQKENI. V lost 1 base to trimming and J lost 6 bases, with 12 bases between them. CDR3 amino acids: CASSPLTQGSGELFF. DNA for the CDR3: TGTGCCAGCTCACCACTCACGCAGGGCTCCGGGGAGCTGTTTTTT.

The chain uses TRBV5-1 and TRBJ1-1, with D uncertain. V lost 4 bases and J lost 0, with 10 bases in between. Germline CDR1 and CDR2: SGHRS and YFSETQ. The CDR3 sequence is 14 residues long. The CDR3 sequence: CASSPTRMNTEAFF. DNA of the CDR3: TGCGCCAGCAGCCCGACGCGGATGAACACTGAAGCTTTCTTT.

This chain connects TRBV9 to TRBJ1-1; D may be TRBD1 (5 bases). Per the germline V gene, CDR1 is SGDLS and CDR2 is YYNGEE. The V gene lost 0 bases and the J gene lost 11 bases, with 20 bases spanning the gap. The CDR3 is 15 residues long. CDR3 sequence (DNA): TGTGCCAGCAGCGTAGGCGGAGGGCAGGGAATGGTCGCTTTCTTT. The encoded protein is CASSVGGGQGMVAFF.

This sequence joins TRBV30 and TRBJ1-6; 7 bases are a match to TRBD1. CDR3 length: 14 amino acids. Germline V gives CDR1 GTSNPN, CDR2 SVGIG (reference sequence). The V segment lost 1 base and the J segment 3 bases; nucleotides outside the gene matches: 0. CDR3 DNA sequence: TGTGCCTGGAGTGGGGACAGCTATAATTCACCCCTCCACTTT. Translated, it gives CAWSGDSYNSPLHF.

V and J are TRBV7-2 and TRBJ2-5, with D possibly matching TRBD1 (6 bases). The CDR3 totals 13 residues. Germline lookup yields CDR1 SGHTA and CDR2 FQGNSA. Trimming removed 5 bases from V and 5 bases from J, with 12 bases in between. The CDR3 nucleotides are TGTGCCAGCAGCCCCAGGGGAAGCGAGACCCAGTACTTC. This translates into CASSPRGSETQYF.

The chain joins TRBV27 to TRBJ2-7; the match to TRBD1 covers 10 bases. Germline values: CDR1 MNHEY, CDR2 SMNVEV (reference sequence). The CDR3 consists of 14 residues. V was pared by 5 bases and J by 4 bases, with 5 bases of the junction left unmatched. The CDR3 nucleotides are TGTGCCAGCAGTCCAGGACAGGGGGGTTACGAGCAGTACTTC. Amino acid sequence: CASSPGQGGYEQYF.

This chain links TRBV11-1 with TRBJ2-7; 10 bases align to TRBD1. Germline values: CDR1 SGHAT, CDR2 FQDESV (reference sequence). The CDR3 contains 14 residues. V lost 0 bases to trimming and J lost 7 bases; unmatched junction nucleotides: 3. The CDR3 DNA is TGTGCCAGCAGCTTAGCAGGGACAGGGGATGAGCAGTACTTC. Translating gives CASSLAGTGDEQYF.

V and J are TRBV6-1 and TRBJ1-4; D is undetermined. Germline assignment: CDR1 MNHNS and CDR2 SASEGT. The CDR3 extends over 15 amino acids. V was cut by 2 bases and J by 10 bases, with 17 bases left in between. CDR3 coding DNA: TGTGCCAGCAGTGAACAAGGCCCGAGACTAGGAAAACTGTTTTTT. The encoded protein is CASSEQGPRLGKLFF.

This chain joins TRBV7-9 and TRBJ2-7; the match to TRBD2 covers 9 bases. The germline V gene has CDR1 SEHNR and CDR2 FQNEAQ (reference sequence). The V and J ends lost 6 bases and 6 bases, in that order; junction bases with no gene match: 12. This CDR3 comprises 15 residues. The CDR3 region is CASSKRMAGGFEQYF. The CDR3 nucleotides read TGTGCCAGCAGTAAGAGGATGGCGGGAGGGTTCGAGCAGTACTTC.

The V call is TRBV28, the J call TRBJ1-4; no reliable D call. CDR1 MDHEN and CDR2 SYDVKM come from the germline V gene. CDR3 length: 14 amino acids. Trimming left V 5 bases short and J 7 bases short, with 14 bases between. The DNA of the CDR3 is TGTGCCAGCAGTGCCCCTCCATTGAGTGAAAAACTGTTTTTT. It yields the protein CASSAPPLSEKLFF.

The chain links TRBV5-6 to TRBJ2-5; 8 positions match TRBD1. The germline gives CDR1 SGHDT, CDR2 YYEEEE. The CDR3 runs to 15 residues. The V gene end was trimmed by 1 base and the J gene end by 1 base; junction bases not matched to a gene: 3. The CDR3 reads CASSLRDRSQETQYF. The CDR3 nucleotides are TGTGCCAGCAGCTTGCGGGACAGGAGCCAAGAGACCCAGTACTTC.

This sequence joins TRBV29-1 and TRBJ1-2; D may be TRBD1 (6 bases). The germline V gene has CDR1 SQVTM and CDR2 ANQGSEA. The CDR3 is 12 amino acids. V gave up 5 bases and J gave up 5 bases, with 12 bases separating them. The DNA for the CDR3 is TGCAGCGTTCCCGGGACACGATATGGCTACACCTTC. The encoded protein is CSVPGTRYGYTF.

The rearrangement uses TRBV2 and TRBJ1-4, with no clear D. The V end lost 8 bases, the J end lost 5 bases, and 15 bases lay between the germline ends. This CDR3 is 14 amino acids long. From germline, CDR1 is SNHLY and CDR2 FYNNEI. CDR3 residues: CASGRGLQNEKLFF. Here the CDR3 DNA reads TGTGCCAGCGGACGGGGTCTTCAAAATGAAAAACTGTTTTTT.

This chain joins TRBV5-4 and TRBJ2-5; TRBD1 agrees at 7 bases. Germline trimming cut 0 bases from V and 2 bases from J; bases unmatched to any gene: 1. Germline CDR1 reads SGHNT; CDR2 reads YYREEE (reference sequence). This CDR3 has 14 residues. The chain's CDR3 is CASSLGDRQETQYF. The CDR3 DNA reads as TGTGCCAGCAGCTTGGGGGACAGACAAGAGACCCAGTACTTC.

This chain joins TRBV6-6 and TRBJ2-3, with D possibly matching TRBD2 (6 bases). The CDR3 consists of 12 residues. Germline CDR1 MNHNY, CDR2 SVGAGI (reference sequence). The germline V and J ends were trimmed by 5 bases and 6 bases, with 9 bases remaining between them. The CDR3: CASSRLGDTQYF. The CDR3 DNA follows: TGTGCCAGCAGTAGACTAGGTGATACGCAGTATTTT.

The V and J genes are TRBV20-1 and TRBJ1-6; D might be TRBD1 (6 bases). The CDR3 contains 11 residues. The germline V and J ends were trimmed by 3 bases and 14 bases, with 11 bases remaining between them. Germline lookup yields CDR1 DFQATT and CDR2 SNEGSKA (reference sequence). CDR3 DNA sequence: TGCAGTGCTAGGGACAGCCTTTCCCTCCACTTT. Translated: CSARDSLSLHF.

The CDR3 sequence: CASSLRGGGVYEQYF. In nucleotides, the CDR3 is TGTGCCAGCAGCTTAAGAGGCGGGGGAGTCTACGAGCAGTACTTC. The chain is built from TRBV7-2 and TRBJ2-7; 7 nucleotides align to TRBD2. Losses at the gene ends were 2 bases for V and 3 bases for J; bases not matched to a gene: 7. This CDR3 has 15 amino acids. Per germline, CDR1 SGHTA and CDR2 FQGNSA.

This chain joins TRBV27 and TRBJ1-6, with a tentative D call TRBD1 (5 bases). Per the germline V gene, CDR1 is MNHEY and CDR2 is SMNVEV (reference sequence). The CDR3 length is 16 residues. V lost 6 bases to trimming and J lost 5 bases, with 17 bases between them. The CDR3 is CASRSFERGNNSPLHF. CDR3 sequence (DNA): TGTGCCAGCAGGTCCTTCGAAAGGGGAAATAATTCACCCCTCCACTTT.

J is TRBJ2-7 and V is TRBV7-3; 10 nucleotides align to TRBD1. The ends lost 3 bases at V and 2 bases at J; junction bases unmatched: 4. Germline CDR1 and CDR2: SGHTA and FQGTGA. CDR3 length: 15 residues. In nucleotides, the CDR3 is TGTGCCAGCAGCTTCTCCGGGACAGGGGCCTACGAGCAGTACTTC. This codes for CASSFSGTGAYEQYF. Full variable domain (remainder filled in from reference TRBV7-3 and TRBJ2-7): GAGVSQTPSNKVTEKGKYVELRCDPISGHTALYWYRQSLGQGPEFLIYFQGTGAADDSGLPNDRFFAVRPEGSVSTLKIQRTERGDSAVYLCASSFSGTGAYEQYFGPGTRLTVT.

This chain joins TRBV25-1 and TRBJ2-3, with D tentatively TRBD1 (5 bases). This CDR3 is built from 15 residues. V was cut by 5 bases and J by 4 bases, with 16 bases left in between. CDR1 is MGHDK, CDR2 SYGVNS, per germline. Written as DNA, the CDR3 is TGTGCCAGCAGTTGGGGCGGAAGCGTGGCAGATACGCAGTATTTT. Amino acids: CASSWGGSVADTQYF.

The chain is built from TRBV30 and TRBJ2-5; 11 bases map to TRBD1. The CDR3 contains 14 residues. After removal of 2 bases from V and 5 bases from J, the junction contained 4 bases not matched to a gene. The germline V gene encodes CDR1 GTSNPN and CDR2 SVGIG (reference sequence). CDR3 DNA: TGTGCCTGGAGTAAGGACAGGGGGCGCGAGACCCAGTACTTC. It encodes CAWSKDRGRETQYF. Full variable domain (rest looked up from reference TRBV30 and TRBJ2-5): SQTIHQWPATLVQPVGSPLSLECTVEGTSNPNLYWYRQAAGRGLQLLFYSVGIGQISSEVPQNLSASRPQDRQFILSSKKLLLSDSGFYLCAWSKDRGRETQYFGPGTRLLVL.

This chain links TRBV6-1 with TRBJ2-3; a possible D gene is TRBD1 (5 bases). The germline gives CDR1 MNHNS, CDR2 SASEGT. This CDR3 has 14 amino acids. V was shortened by 8 bases and J by 4 bases, with 16 bases between the two germline ends. The CDR3 nucleotides read TGTGCCAGCTCCAGGGATTATGTTCCAGATACGCAGTATTTT. Amino acids: CASSRDYVPDTQYF.